Listed below are T cell receptor beta chains from one sample, sequenced in a study of blood T cell repertoires in COVID-19. TCRdb's table, derived via immunoSEQ multiplex PCR, lists solely in-frame clones and lacks some. The sample holds roughly 330,000 clones, over 70% seen once. The material sequenced was PBMCs or T cells enriched from blood (not recorded which). The receptors come from a man between 25 and 39 years old who had recovered from COVID-19. Each CDR3 is given with its conserved first and last residue. The D gene is left open where the match is weak. Where a row states a size, it is once, few, many or the class of an expanded clone; other rows omit it.

TRBJ2-3 TRBV28 TRBD2 . CASSLSGGHTDTQYF TGTGCCAGCAGCCTTAGCGGGGGCCACACAGATACGCAGTATTTT
TRBJ2-2 TRBV7-8 . . CASSFGSAGELFF TGTGCCAGCAGCTTCGGGAGTGCCGGGGAGCTGTTTTTT
TRBJ1-3 TRBV3-1/TRBV3-2 . . CASSQDVYSETGNTIYF TGTGCCAGCAGCCAAGATGTTTACAGTGAAACTGGAAACACCATATATTTT
TRBJ2-7 TRBV5-5 . . CASSLTVSYEQYF TGTGCCAGCAGCTTAACAGTCTCCTACGAGCAGTACTTC
TRBJ2-5 TRBV7-6 . . CASSVDQETQYF TGTGCCAGCAGCGTCGACCAAGAGACCCAGTACTTC
TRBJ2-7 TRBV28 TRBD2 . CASSLTGTSSYEQYF TGTGCCAGCAGTTTAACAGGGACTAGCAGCTACGAGCAGTACTTC
TRBJ1-2 TRBV6-1 . . CASSEVRRGAYGYTF TGTGCCAGCAGTGAAGTCCGGAGAGGAGCCTATGGCTACACCTTC
TRBJ1-2 TRBV28 . once CASIPQSGYGYTF TGTGCCAGCATCCCACAGTCTGGCTATGGCTACACCTTC
TRBJ2-5 TRBV30 TRBD1 . CAWSGPNRTGGKWQETQYF TGTGCCTGGAGTGGCCCTAACAGGACAGGGGGCAAGTGGCAAGAGACCCAGTACTTC
TRBJ1-6 TRBV19 . . CASSPLTNSPLHF TGTGCCAGTAGTCCACTAACTAATTCACCCCTCCACTTT
TRBJ1-3 TRBV11-2 . . CASSRAAHTIYF TGTGCCAGCAGTAGAGCCGCCCACACCATATATTTT
TRBJ1-3 TRBV7-8 . . CASSLPDLATIYF TGTGCCAGCAGCTTACCCGACTTGGCCACCATATATTTT
TRBJ1-5 TRBV5-1 . . CASSLEGELNQPQHF TGCGCCAGCAGCTTGGAAGGAGAACTAAATCAGCCCCAGCATTTT
TRBJ2-2 TRBV11-1 . . CASSLRNWVGELFF TGTGCCAGCAGCCTGCGGAATTGGGTCGGGGAGCTGTTTTTT
TRBJ2-2 TRBV27 . . CASSLRGGRTNTGELFF TGTGCCAGCAGTTTAAGGGGAGGACGAACGAACACCGGGGAGCTGTTTTTT
TRBJ1-5 TRBV5-1 TRBD1 . CASSSTGDQPQHF TGCGCCAGCAGCTCGACAGGGGATCAGCCCCAGCATTTT
TRBJ1-4 TRBV4-2 . . CASSQDTDNEKLFF TGTGCCAGCAGCCAAGATACAGATAATGAAAAACTGTTTTTT
TRBJ1-2 TRBV29-1 . . CSVYGGYGYTF TGCAGCGTTTATGGAGGCTATGGCTACACCTTC
TRBJ2-7 TRBV13 . . CASSEYRVDEQYF TGTGCCAGCAGCGAATACAGGGTTGACGAGCAGTACTTC
TRBJ2-3 TRBV10-1 . . CASSEGLVSADTQYF TGCGCCAGCAGTGAGGGACTGGTTTCAGCAGATACGCAGTATTTT
TRBJ2-5 TRBV11-3 TRBD1 . CASSRGGAEDETQYF TGTGCCAGCAGCCGAGGGGGCGCCGAGGATGAGACCCAGTACTTC
TRBJ1-1 TRBV24-1 . . CATSGGLNTEAFF TGTGCCACCAGTGGAGGGTTGAACACTGAAGCTTTCTTT
TRBJ1-2 TRBV7-9 . . CASSSPPGYTF TGTGCCAGCAGCTCCCCTCCGGGCTACACCTTC
TRBJ1-2 TRBV7-9 TRBD1 . CASSLGRDRDSGYTF TGTGCCAGCAGCTTGGGCCGGGACAGGGATTCTGGCTACACCTTC
TRBJ1-4 TRBV7-9 TRBD1 . CASSPRDRDSRTNEKLFF TGTGCCAGCAGCCCCCGCGACCGGGACAGCAGAACTAATGAAAAACTGTTTTTT
TRBJ1-1 TRBV19 TRBD1 . CASSIKTGGYHTEAFF TGTGCCAGTAGTATTAAGACAGGGGGCTACCACACTGAAGCTTTCTTT
TRBJ1-6 TRBV5-1 . . CASSLEGFTPLHF TGCGCCAGCAGCTTGGAGGGGTTCACACCCCTCCACTTT
TRBJ2-3 TRBV2 . . CASGLQNPTQYF TGTGCCAGCGGATTACAGAACCCTACGCAGTATTTT
TRBJ2-7 TRBV5-5 . few CASSLVSASYEQYF TGTGCCAGCAGCTTGGTATCCGCGTCCTACGAGCAGTACTTC
TRBJ2-3 TRBV4-1 TRBD2 . CASSQGLASGITDTQYF TGCGCCAGCAGCCAAGGGCTAGCTAGCGGAATCACAGATACGCAGTATTTT
TRBJ1-2 TRBV27 TRBD1 once CASSARTGDGYTF TGTGCCAGCAGTGCACGGACAGGGGATGGCTACACCTTC
TRBJ1-3 TRBV9 . . CASSPRTASGNTIYF TGTGCCAGCAGCCCCCGGACAGCTTCTGGAAACACCATATATTTT
TRBJ2-3 TRBV5-4 TRBD2 . CASSFMLAGGPSNTDTQYF TGTGCCAGCAGCTTTATGCTAGCGGGGGGGCCTTCTAACACAGATACGCAGTATTTT
TRBJ2-1 TRBV7-9 TRBD1 . CASSRGAGTGYNEQFF TGTGCCAGCAGCCGAGGGGCGGGGACAGGCTACAATGAGCAGTTCTTC
TRBJ2-5 TRBV11-2 TRBD2 . CASSLLAGGPLQETQYF TGTGCCAGCAGCTTGCTAGCGGGGGGGCCATTGCAAGAGACCCAGTACTTC
TRBJ2-1 TRBV5-1 TRBD1 . CASSLEGTVNNEQFF TGCGCCAGCAGCTTGGAGGGGACAGTCAACAATGAGCAGTTCTTC
TRBJ1-6 TRBV24-1 TRBD1 . CATSEGQNNSPLHF TGTGCCACCAGTGAGGGACAGAATAATTCACCCCTCCACTTT
TRBJ2-3 TRBV11-3 TRBD2 . CASSLHFLAGTQYF TGTGCCAGCAGCTTACATTTTCTAGCGGGTACGCAGTATTTT
TRBJ2-3 TRBV19 . . CASTTGLGGGLRTDTQYF TGTGCCAGTACCACAGGGCTTGGCGGGGGCCTTAGAACAGATACGCAGTATTTT
TRBJ1-3 TRBV7-9 . . CASSLAELSGNTIYF TGTGCCAGCAGCTTAGCGGAGCTATCAGGAAACACCATATATTTT
TRBJ2-3 TRBV5-6 TRBD2 few CASSPGLAGGSTDTQYF TGTGCCAGCAGCCCAGGCCTAGCGGGGGGAAGCACAGATACGCAGTATTTT
TRBJ1-4 TRBV23-1 . once CASSQSLRFPVARPYEKLFF TGCGCCAGCAGTCAATCGCTTCGGTTCCCAGTGGCCAGGCCCTATGAAAAACTGTTTTTT
TRBJ2-1 TRBV4-1 . . CASTRLVGYNEQFF TGCGCCAGCACCAGACTAGTTGGGTACAATGAGCAGTTCTTC
TRBJ1-5 TRBV6-4 TRBD1 . CASSDSCTGERGNQPQHF TGTGCCAGCAGTGACTCTTGTACAGGGGAGAGGGGCAATCAGCCCCAGCATTTT
TRBJ2-7 TRBV28 . . CASSPHRGQYEQYF TGTGCCAGCAGTCCCCATAGGGGTCAATACGAGCAGTACTTC
TRBJ2-7 TRBV2 TRBD2 . CTSGLADAYEQYF TGTACGTCAGGGCTAGCGGACGCCTACGAGCAGTACTTC
TRBJ1-1 TRBV28 . . CASSLAKTEAFF TGTGCCAGCAGTTTGGCCAAGACTGAAGCTTTCTTT
TRBJ1-2 TRBV28 . . CASSQTGQSPYGYTF TGTGCCAGCAGCCAAACAGGACAGTCTCCTTATGGCTACACCTTC
TRBJ2-2 TRBV9 TRBD2 . CASSGGTSGNTGELFF TGTGCCAGCAGCGGGGGGACTAGCGGCAACACCGGGGAGCTGTTTTTT